Each of the 2 T cell receptor beta chains below was sequenced from the same sample in a study of neurological immune-mediated disorders. The time point here: technical triplicate 1. MiXCR, run by TCRdb on the 5' RACE reads, gives a single entry per CDR3 protein. Of more than 20,000 distinct CDR3 sequences in the sample, about 13% were seen once. The sequenced sample consisted of CD4+ T cells from blood. These receptor sequences come from a female donor with HTLV-1-associated myelopathy (HAM/TSP).

This clonotype has ten or more counts. V usage is TRBV5-1 and J usage is TRBJ2-7; 7 nucleotides line up with TRBD2. This CDR3 region has 15 residues. V trimming: 3 bases; J trimming: 2 bases; junction bases outside the gene matches: 8. In germline, CDR1 is SGHRS, CDR2 YFSETQ. CDR3 sequence reads: CASSYGGGPTYEQYF. The CDR3, as DNA: TGCGCCAGCAGCTACGGGGGAGGGCCCACCTACGAGCAGTACTTC.

This clonotype was detected many times. This chain connects TRBV19 to TRBJ2-3, with D hard to call. The CDR3 totals 11 residues. Germline CDR1 and CDR2: LNHDA and SQIVND (reference sequence). V lost 5 bases and J 4 bases, leaving 4 bases between the germline ends. The CDR3 here is CASSSADTQYF. The DNA for the CDR3 is TGTGCCAGTAGTTCCGCAGATACGCAGTATTTT.